This TCR beta chain was sequenced during a study of T cells in Graves' hyperthyroidism and ophthalmopathy. At the level of the study: Peripheral blood was collected at initial diagnosis, before any treatment.

Patients with ophthalmopathy all had a Clinical Activity Score of at least 3, a NOSPECS grade of at least 4 and duration under 3 months. Points on this clonotype: No antigen is known for it.

Amplified regions were TCR beta CDR3 sequences from RNA transcripts. The HTBI set primed first-round TCR CDR3 RT-PCR. Each CDR3 protein gets one entry after TCRdb re-called the multiplex PCR reads with MiXCR. This sample has 640,000 or so distinct CDR3 sequences, with about 15% found just once. Germline CDR1 reads SGHRS; CDR2 reads YFSETQ. The CDR3 covers 15 residues. V shed 7 bases and J shed 0 bases, with 13 bases lying between them. Study observations and caveats: Most thyroid-expanded clonotypes above 0.001 were also found in blood.

Material: blood. The receptor comes from a woman between 40 and 50 years old with Graves' ophthalmopathy. This sequence joins TRBV5-1 and TRBJ2-2, with a possible D match to TRBD1 (6 bases). The CDR3 nucleotides are TGCGCCAGCCGGCGGACAGTAACGAACACCGGGGAGCTGTTTTTT. Amino acids: CASRRTVTNTGELFF.